Presented here are 6 T cell receptor beta chains from one specimen sequenced in a study of identical twins. TCRdb analysed the 5' RACE reads with MiXCR anew, one entry per CDR3 protein. The sample has about 530,000 distinct CDR3 sequences; 13% to 15% are singletons. This same sample was also taken into another study, of yellow fever vaccine responses in identical twins.

The sample was CD4+ T cells sorted from blood. The origin of the receptors is a woman younger than 30 in good health.

This clonotype has more than one count but fewer than ten. The rearrangement uses TRBV5-1 and TRBJ1-6; 7 nucleotides line up with TRBD1. The V gene end was trimmed by 1 base and the J gene end by 9 bases; junction bases not matched to a gene: 7. Germline CDR1 reads SGHRS; CDR2 reads YFSETQ. The CDR3 has 15 amino acids. The CDR3 spells CASSLQQGSGSPLHF. In nucleotides, the CDR3 is TGCGCCAGCAGCTTGCAACAGGGGTCAGGTTCACCCCTCCACTTT. Full variable domain (outside the CDR3, taken from reference TRBV5-1 and TRBJ1-6): KAGVTQTPRYLIKTRGQQVTLSCSPISGHRSVSWYQQTPGQGLQFLFEYFSETQRNKGNFPGRFSGRQFSNSRSEMNVSTLELGDSALYLCASSLQQGSGSPLHFGNGTRLTVT.

This clonotype occurred a few times. The chain uses TRBV4-1 and TRBJ2-5, with TRBD1 matching over 7 bases. The CDR3 is 15 residues long. CDR1 and CDR2 (germline): MGHRA, YSYEKL. J lost 5 bases, V lost 3 bases, and 9 bases had no gene match. The CDR3 reads CASSHLPTGLETQYF. CDR3 DNA: TGCGCCAGCAGCCATCTACCGACAGGGTTGGAGACCCAGTACTTC.

This clonotype appeared a few times. The CDR3, as DNA: TGTGCCAGCAGTTCCCGAGCGGATAACACTGAAGCTTTCTTT. Residues: CASSSRADNTEAFF. V gene TRBV6-5 combines with J gene TRBJ1-1; D remains ambiguous. CDR3 length: 14 residues. Trimming pared 4 bases from V and 2 bases from J, leaving 11 bases between. Germline-derived CDR1 and CDR2 are MNHEY and SVGAGI.

This clonotype was counted between two and nine times. The chain recombines TRBV27 with TRBJ2-1; perhaps D is TRBD1 or TRBD2 (5 bases each). Germline CDR1 is MNHEY and CDR2 is SMNVEV (reference sequence). The length of the CDR3 is 15 residues. V was shortened by 7 bases and J by 4 bases, with 17 bases between the two germline ends. In DNA, the CDR3 is TGTGCCAGCACCGATAACCGGGGACGGTACAATGAGCAGTTCTTC. Residues: CASTDNRGRYNEQFF.

This clonotype was observed a few times. The chain recombines TRBV27 with TRBJ2-7, with a weak D call TRBD1 (5 bases). The CDR3 has 14 residues. CDR1 is MNHEY and CDR2 is SMNVEV in the germline V gene (reference sequence). V was clipped by 6 bases and J by 0 bases, with 12 bases between them. The CDR3 bases are TGTGCCAGCAGGTTTCAGGGCGACTCCTACGAGCAGTACTTC. This codes for CASRFQGDSYEQYF.

The chain employs TRBV20-1 and TRBJ2-7, with D possibly matching TRBD1 (5 bases). This CDR3 has 12 residues. Trimming cost V 3 bases and J 7 bases, with 13 bases left between them. Looked up from germline, CDR1 is DFQATT and CDR2 is SNEGSKA (reference sequence). CDR3 in DNA: TGCAGTGCTAGGGGCAGGGCGAAGGAGCAGTACGTC. It yields the protein CSARGRAKEQYV.